The sequence of this T cell receptor beta chain was determined in a study of T cells in Graves' hyperthyroidism and ophthalmopathy. The investigators amplified TCR beta CDR3 regions from RNA transcripts. First-round RT-PCR targeting the TCR CDR3 was performed with the HTBI primer set. TCRdb reprocessed the multiplex PCR reads with MiXCR, giving one entry per CDR3 protein. The table has around 620,000 distinct CDR3 sequences, 14% seen once; the top ten hold roughly 7.1%. This clonotype was detected ten times or more. The junction had 10 bases not matched to a gene; V was cut back by 5 bases and J by 7 bases. CDR3 length equals 14 residues. Per the germline V gene, CDR1 is MNHNS and CDR2 is SASEGT.

This receptor was taken from a woman younger than 35 with Graves' ophthalmopathy. Sequencing used blood. The chain joins TRBV6-1 to TRBJ2-7; 8 bases align to TRBD2. Here the CDR3 DNA reads TGTGCCAGCAGTAGGACTAGCTGGCAGGGAGAGCAGTACTTC. Its translation is CASSRTSWQGEQYF.